The next 8 T cell receptor gamma chains were all read from a single sample in a study of Vδ1+ human thymocytes. Points from the study as a whole: Thymic TRG and TRD repertoires appeared highly polyclonal.

RNA was extracted from the cells and then reverse transcribed. Pooled V-gene forward primers with one constant-region reverse primer generated the CDR3 amplicons by multiplex PCR. TCRdb fed the multiplex PCR reads to CATT. The sample lists tens of thousands of gamma-chain clones; around 13% were seen once. The antigens these receptors bind are not known. Material for sequencing was Vdelta1+ gamma-delta thymocytes from the thymus. Subset noted: FACS-sorted CD3+ TCRalphabeta- TCRVdelta1+ TCRVdelta2- thymocytes. These receptors all come from a child less than two years old who had congenital heart surgery.

This clone was seen a few times. Other DNA sequences in the sample encode the same CDR3. The V and J genes are TRGV2 and TRGJP2. Germline V CDR1 and CDR2: EGSNGY, YDSYNSKV. Germline trimming cut 0 bases from V and 8 bases from J; bases unmatched to any gene: 6. The CDR3 runs to 14 residues. The CDR3 coding sequence is TGTGCCACCTGGGACGGGCAAAGGGATTGGATCAAGACGTTT. Encoded protein: CATWDGQRDWIKTF.

By share, this clone counts as medium-sized. V gene TRGV4 combines with J gene TRGJ1 or TRGJ2. The V gene end was trimmed by 4 bases and the J gene end by 4 bases; junction bases not matched to a gene: 4. The CDR3 has 12 residues. Germline V gives CDR1 EGSTGY, CDR2 YDSYTSSV. CDR3 in DNA: TGTGCCACCTGGGACCCCTATTATAAGAAACTCTTT. This sequence encodes CATWDPYYKKLF.

The V gene is TRGV4, the J gene TRGJP1. The J segment lost 4 bases and the V segment lost 2 bases, leaving 4 bases of the junction unmatched. The germline gives CDR1 EGSTGY, CDR2 YDSYTSSV. CDR3 length: 14 residues. DNA of the CDR3: TGTGCCACCTGGGATGCTATCACTGGTTGGTTCAAGATATTT. Its protein is CATWDAITGWFKIF.

In this sample, this clone is medium-sized. V is TRGV8 and J is TRGJ1 or TRGJ2. CDR3 length equals 13 residues. CDR1 VENAVY and CDR2 YDSYNSRV come from the germline V gene. With V trimmed by 5 bases and J by 0 bases, 4 bases remained unmatched. The CDR3 bases are TGTGCCACCTGGGGCCTGAATTATTATAAGAAACTCTTT. It specifies CATWGLNYYKKLF.

There are a few counts of this clone. The sample has other DNA sequences that encode this CDR3 too. The V gene is TRGV5, the J gene TRGJ1 or TRGJ2. Germline CDR1 is VINAFY and CDR2 is YDVSNSKD. This CDR3 contains 14 residues. V lost 0 bases and J lost 4; bases outside the gene matches: 6. CDR3 in amino acids: CATWDRRGYYKKLF. The CDR3 DNA sequence: TGTGCCACCTGGGACAGGCGAGGATATTATAAGAAACTCTTT.

This clone has just a few counts. The chain has TRGV4 and TRGJ1 or TRGJ2. The CDR3 loop spans 11 amino acids. Germline assignment: CDR1 EGSTGY and CDR2 YDSYTSSV. V lost 9 bases and J lost 3; bases outside the gene matches: 5. The DNA of the CDR3 is TGTGCCACCGAAGTTTATTATAAGAAACTCTTT. This encodes CATEVYYKKLF.

The sample holds a few counts of this clone. The V and J genes are TRGV9 and TRGJ1 or TRGJ2. The CDR3 runs to 13 residues. In germline, CDR1 is GITISATS, CDR2 ISYDGTV (reference sequence). Germline trimming cut 0 bases from V and 7 bases from J; bases unmatched to any gene: 6. The CDR3 loop reads CALWEVSRYKKLF. CDR3 sequence (DNA): TGTGCCTTGTGGGAGGTGTCTAGGTATAAGAAACTCTTT.

This clone was counted between two and nine times. This chain connects TRGV2 to TRGJP2. V dropped 5 bases and J dropped 2; count of bases not matched to a gene: 2. Germline V gives CDR1 EGSNGY, CDR2 YDSYNSKV. This CDR3 is built from 13 residues. CDR3 in DNA: TGTGCCACCTGGGCGAGTAGTGATTGGATCAAGACGTTT. It encodes CATWASSDWIKTF.